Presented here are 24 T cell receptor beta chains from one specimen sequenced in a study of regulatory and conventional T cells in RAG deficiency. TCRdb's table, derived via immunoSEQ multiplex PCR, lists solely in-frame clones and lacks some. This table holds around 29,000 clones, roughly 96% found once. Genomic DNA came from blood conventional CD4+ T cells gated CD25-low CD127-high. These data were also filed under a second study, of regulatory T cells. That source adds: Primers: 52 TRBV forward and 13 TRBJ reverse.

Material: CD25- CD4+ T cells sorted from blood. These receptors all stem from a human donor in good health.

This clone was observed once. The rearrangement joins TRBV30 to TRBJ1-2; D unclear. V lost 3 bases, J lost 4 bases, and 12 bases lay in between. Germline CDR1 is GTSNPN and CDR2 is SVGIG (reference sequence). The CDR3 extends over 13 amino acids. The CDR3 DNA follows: TGTGCCTGGAGCGGCGGTCAGTCCTATGGCTACACCTTC. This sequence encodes CAWSGGQSYGYTF.

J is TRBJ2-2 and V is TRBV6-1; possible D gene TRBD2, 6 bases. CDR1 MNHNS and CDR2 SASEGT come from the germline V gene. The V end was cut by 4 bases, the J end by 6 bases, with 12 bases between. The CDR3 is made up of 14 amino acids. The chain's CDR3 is CASSVRGSAGELFF. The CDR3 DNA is TGTGCCAGCAGTGTCCGGGGGTCGGCCGGGGAGCTGTTTTTT.

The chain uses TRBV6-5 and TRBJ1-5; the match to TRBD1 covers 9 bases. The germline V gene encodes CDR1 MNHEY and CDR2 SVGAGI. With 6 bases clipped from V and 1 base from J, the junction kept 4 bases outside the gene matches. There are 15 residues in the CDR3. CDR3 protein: CASSPDRGSNQPQHF. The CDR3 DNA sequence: TGTGCCAGCAGCCCGGACAGGGGCAGCAATCAGCCCCAGCATTTT.

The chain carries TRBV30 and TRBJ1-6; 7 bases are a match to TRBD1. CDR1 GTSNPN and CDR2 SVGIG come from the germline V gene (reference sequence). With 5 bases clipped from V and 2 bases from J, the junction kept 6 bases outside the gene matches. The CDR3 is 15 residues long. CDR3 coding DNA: TGTGCCTGGGGATACAGGGGAACCTATAATTCACCCCTCCACTTT. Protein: CAWGYRGTYNSPLHF.

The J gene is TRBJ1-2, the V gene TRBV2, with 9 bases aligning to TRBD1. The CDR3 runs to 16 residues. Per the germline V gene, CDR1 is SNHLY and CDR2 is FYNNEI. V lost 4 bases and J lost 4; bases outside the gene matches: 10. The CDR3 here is CASSAPRTGVGYGYTF. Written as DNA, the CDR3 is TGTGCCAGCAGTGCACCCAGGACAGGGGTGGGCTATGGCTACACCTTC.

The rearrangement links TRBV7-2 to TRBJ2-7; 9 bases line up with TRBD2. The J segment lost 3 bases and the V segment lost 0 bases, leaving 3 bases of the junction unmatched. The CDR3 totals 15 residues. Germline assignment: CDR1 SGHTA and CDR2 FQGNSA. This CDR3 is CASSLAQREVYEQYF. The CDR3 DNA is TGTGCCAGCAGCTTAGCCCAGCGGGAGGTCTACGAGCAGTACTTC. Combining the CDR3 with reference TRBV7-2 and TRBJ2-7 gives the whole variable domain GAGVSQSPSNKVTEKGKDVELRCDPISGHTALYWYRQSLGQGLEFLIYFQGNSAPDKSGLPSDRFSAERTGGSVSTLTIQRTQQEDSAVYLCASSLAQREVYEQYFGPGTRLTVT.

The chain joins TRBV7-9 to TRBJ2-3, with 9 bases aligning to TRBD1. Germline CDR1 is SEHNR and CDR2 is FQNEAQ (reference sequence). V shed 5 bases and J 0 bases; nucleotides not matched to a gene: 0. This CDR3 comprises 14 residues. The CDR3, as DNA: TGTGCCAGCAGCGGACAGGGGAGCACAGATACGCAGTATTTT. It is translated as CASSGQGSTDTQYF.

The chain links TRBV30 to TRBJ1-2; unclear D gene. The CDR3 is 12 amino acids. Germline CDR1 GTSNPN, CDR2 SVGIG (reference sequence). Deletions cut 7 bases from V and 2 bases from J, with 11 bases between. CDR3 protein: CAFSTGNYGYTF. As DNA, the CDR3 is TGTGCCTTCTCGACTGGGAACTATGGCTACACCTTC.

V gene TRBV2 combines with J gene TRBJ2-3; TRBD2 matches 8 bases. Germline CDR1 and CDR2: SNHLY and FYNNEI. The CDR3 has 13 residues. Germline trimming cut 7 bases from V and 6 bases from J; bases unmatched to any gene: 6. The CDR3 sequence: CASIRGGPDTQYF. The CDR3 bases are TGTGCCAGCATCCGGGGGGGGCCTGATACGCAGTATTTT.

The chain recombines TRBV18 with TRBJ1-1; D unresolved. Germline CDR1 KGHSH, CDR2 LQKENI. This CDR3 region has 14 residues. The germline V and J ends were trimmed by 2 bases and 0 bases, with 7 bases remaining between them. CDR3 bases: TGTGCCAGCTCACCATTAGCTGTGAACACTGAAGCTTTCTTT. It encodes CASSPLAVNTEAFF.

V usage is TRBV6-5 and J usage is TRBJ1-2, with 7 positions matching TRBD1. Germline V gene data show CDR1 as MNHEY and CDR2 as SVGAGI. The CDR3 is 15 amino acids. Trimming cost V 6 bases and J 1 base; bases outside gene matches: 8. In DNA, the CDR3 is TGTGCCAGCAGCCCAACAGGGGACGTTAACTATGGCTACACCTTC. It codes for CASSPTGDVNYGYTF.

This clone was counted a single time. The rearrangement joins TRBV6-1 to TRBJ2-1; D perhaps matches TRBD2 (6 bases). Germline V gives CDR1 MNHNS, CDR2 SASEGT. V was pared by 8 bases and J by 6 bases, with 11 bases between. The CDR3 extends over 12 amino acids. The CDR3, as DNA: TGTGCCAGCGCTTGGGGGGTCAATGAGCAGTTCTTC. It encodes CASAWGVNEQFF.

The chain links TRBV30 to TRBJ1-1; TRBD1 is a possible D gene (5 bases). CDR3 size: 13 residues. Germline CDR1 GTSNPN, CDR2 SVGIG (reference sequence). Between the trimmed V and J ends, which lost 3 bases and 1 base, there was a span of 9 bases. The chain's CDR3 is CAWRHTGNTEAFF. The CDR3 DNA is TGTGCCTGGAGACACACAGGGAACACTGAAGCTTTCTTT.

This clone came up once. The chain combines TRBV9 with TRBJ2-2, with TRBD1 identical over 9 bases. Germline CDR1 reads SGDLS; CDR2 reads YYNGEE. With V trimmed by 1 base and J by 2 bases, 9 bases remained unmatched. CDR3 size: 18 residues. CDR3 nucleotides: TGTGCCAGCAGCGTAAAAGTTCTGGGACAGGGAAACACCGGGGAGCTGTTTTTT. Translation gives CASSVKVLGQGNTGELFF.

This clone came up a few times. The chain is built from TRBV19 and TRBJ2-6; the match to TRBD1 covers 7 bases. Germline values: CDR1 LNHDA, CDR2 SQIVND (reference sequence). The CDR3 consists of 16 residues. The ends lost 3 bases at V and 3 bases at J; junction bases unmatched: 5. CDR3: CASSIGRGSGANVLTF. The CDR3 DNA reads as TGTGCCAGTAGTATCGGCAGGGGGAGTGGGGCCAACGTCCTGACTTTC.

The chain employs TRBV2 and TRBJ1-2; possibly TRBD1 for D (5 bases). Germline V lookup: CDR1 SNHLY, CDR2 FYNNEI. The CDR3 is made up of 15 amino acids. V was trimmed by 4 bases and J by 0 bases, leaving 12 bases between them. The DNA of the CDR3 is TGTGCCAGCAGTGTTACAGGAGTAGCTAACTATGGCTACACCTTC. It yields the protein CASSVTGVANYGYTF.

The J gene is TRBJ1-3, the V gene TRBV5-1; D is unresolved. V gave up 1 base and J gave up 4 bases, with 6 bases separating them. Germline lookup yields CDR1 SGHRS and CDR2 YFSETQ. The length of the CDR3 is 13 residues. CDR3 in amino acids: CASSLSEGNTIYF. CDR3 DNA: TGCGCCAGCAGCTTGTCTGAGGGAAACACCATATATTTT.

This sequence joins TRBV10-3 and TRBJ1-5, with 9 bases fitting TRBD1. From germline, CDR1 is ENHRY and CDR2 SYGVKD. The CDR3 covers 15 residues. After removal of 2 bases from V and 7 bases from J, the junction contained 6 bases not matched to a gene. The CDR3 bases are TGTGCCATCAGTGAGGGGGGGACAGGGAAACAGCCCCAGCATTTT. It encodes CAISEGGTGKQPQHF.

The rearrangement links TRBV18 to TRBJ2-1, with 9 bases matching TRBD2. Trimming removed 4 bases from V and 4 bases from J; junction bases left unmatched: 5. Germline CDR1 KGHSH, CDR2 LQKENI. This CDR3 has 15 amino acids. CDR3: CASSRVAGDYNEQFF. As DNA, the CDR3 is TGTGCCAGCTCACGAGTAGCGGGAGATTACAATGAGCAGTTCTTC. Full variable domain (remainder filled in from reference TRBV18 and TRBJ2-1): NAGVMQNPRHLVRRRGQEARLRCSPMKGHSHVYWYRQLPEEGLKFMVYLQKENIIDESGMPKERFSAEFPKEGPSILRIQQVVRGDSAAYFCASSRVAGDYNEQFFGPGTRLTVL.

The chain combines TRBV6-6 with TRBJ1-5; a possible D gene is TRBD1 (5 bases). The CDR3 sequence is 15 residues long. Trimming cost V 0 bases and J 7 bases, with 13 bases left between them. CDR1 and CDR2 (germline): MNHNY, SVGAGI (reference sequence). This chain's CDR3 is CASSYSEGNRQPQHF. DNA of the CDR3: TGTGCCAGCAGTTACTCGGAGGGGAACAGACAGCCCCAGCATTTT.

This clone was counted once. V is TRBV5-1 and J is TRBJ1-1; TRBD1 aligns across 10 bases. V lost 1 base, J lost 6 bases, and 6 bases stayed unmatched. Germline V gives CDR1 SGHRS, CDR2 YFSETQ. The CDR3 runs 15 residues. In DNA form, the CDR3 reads TGCGCCAGCAGCTTGACTGGGACAGGGGTTGCTGAAGCTTTCTTT. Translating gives CASSLTGTGVAEAFF.

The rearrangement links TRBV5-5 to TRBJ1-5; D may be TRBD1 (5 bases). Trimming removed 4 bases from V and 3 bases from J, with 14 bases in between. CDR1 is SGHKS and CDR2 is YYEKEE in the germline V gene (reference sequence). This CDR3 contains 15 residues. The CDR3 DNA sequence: TGTGCCAGCAGCCAACGGGCAGGGATCAATCAGCCCCAGCATTTT. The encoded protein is CASSQRAGINQPQHF.

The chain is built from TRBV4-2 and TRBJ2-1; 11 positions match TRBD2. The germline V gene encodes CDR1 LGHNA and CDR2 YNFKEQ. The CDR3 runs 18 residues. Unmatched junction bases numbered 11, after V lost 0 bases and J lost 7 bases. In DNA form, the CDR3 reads TGTGCCAGCAGCCAAGATGGTGCGCTAGCGGGAGGTGGGAATGAGCAGTTCTTC. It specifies CASSQDGALAGGGNEQFF.

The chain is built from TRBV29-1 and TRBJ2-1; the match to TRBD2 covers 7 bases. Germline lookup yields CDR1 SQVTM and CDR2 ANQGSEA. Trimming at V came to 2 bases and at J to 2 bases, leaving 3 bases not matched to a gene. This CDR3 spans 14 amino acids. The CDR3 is CSVEFRGAYNEQFF. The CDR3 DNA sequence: TGCAGCGTTGAATTCCGGGGGGCCTACAATGAGCAGTTCTTC.